The clone carrying this T cell receptor (beta chain) appeared a few times. Its antigen is as yet unknown. The sample comes from a study of cytomegalovirus exposure and HLA in healthy donors. Whole-study results and caveats: Presence/absence analyses assumed roughly uniform sequencing depth across donors.

Amplification used 60 Vbeta primers and 13 Jbeta primers. TCRdb keeps only in-frame clones here, not all; method: immunoSEQ multiplex PCR. The sample holds roughly 130,000 clones, around 80% seen once. CDR3 length equals 12 residues. With V trimmed by 4 bases and J by 9 bases, 4 bases remained unmatched. Germline-derived CDR1 and CDR2 are SGHRS and YFSETQ. Sample: PBMCs. The chain combines TRBV5-1 with TRBJ2-3; 8 bases agree with TRBD1. The sequence came from a young woman in good health and CMV-seropositive. CDR3 region: CASSHGTGTQYF. The CDR3 bases are TGCGCCAGCAGCCATGGGACAGGCACGCAGTATTTT.